This TCR beta chain was sequenced during a study of cytomegalovirus exposure and HLA in healthy donors. Study-level points and caveats: Most likely, a cluster of highly shared sequence variants arose as a sequencing artifact. The authors later linked a missense DCLRE1C variant to TCR beta V- and J-gene trimming. Previously analyzed data showed that most TCR beta V segments were productive at a frequency of about 90% or about 30%.

Details on this clone: Its antigen remains unknown.

Primers included in the PCR were 60 Vbeta and 13 Jbeta primers. Sequencing was performed with immunoSEQ multiplex PCR; in TCRdb, only in-frame clones are kept and a portion is missing. Of some 95,000 clones in the sample, over 55% were seen once. V was clipped by 0 bases and J by 8 bases, with 4 bases between them. The CDR3 is made up of 12 amino acids. Germline loops: CDR1 SGHTA, CDR2 FQGNSA. The chain uses TRBV7-2 and TRBJ1-4; D is uncertain. The sequence derives from a young woman in good health and CMV-seropositive. The sample consisted of PBMCs. CDR3: CASSLASEKLFF. CDR3 in DNA: TGTGCCAGCAGCTTAGCGTCAGAAAAACTGTTTTTT.